These 5 T cell receptor beta chains share one sample of origin, sequenced in a study of identical twins. TCRdb reprocessed the 5' RACE reads with MiXCR, giving one entry per CDR3 protein. The repertoire holds 450,000 or so distinct CDR3 sequences, with 24% as singletons. A further study also used this sample, focusing on T cells expressing NK-cell markers.

The sequenced sample was CD4+ T cells sorted from blood. These receptors were obtained from a woman between 18 and 29 years old in good health.

The sample holds one count of this clonotype. V gene TRBV20-1 combines with J gene TRBJ2-3; a weak D match, TRBD2 (7 bases). This CDR3 is 15 amino acids long. V was trimmed by 5 bases and J by 4 bases, leaving 19 bases between them. Germline V lookup: CDR1 DFQATT, CDR2 SNEGSKA (reference sequence). The CDR3 bases are TGCAGTGCTCCATCGGGCGGGGGCAAGCCAGATACGCAGTATTTT. This gives the protein CSAPSGGGKPDTQYF.

The J gene is TRBJ2-7, the V gene TRBV10-3, with D maybe TRBD1 (6 bases). The CDR3 contains 14 residues. V was shortened by 8 bases and J by 1 base, with 15 bases between the two germline ends. From germline, CDR1 is ENHRY and CDR2 SYGVKD. CDR3 in amino acids: CAIGSGVRSYEQYF. The DNA of the CDR3 is TGTGCCATCGGCTCAGGGGTGAGGTCCTACGAGCAGTACTTC.

This chain links TRBV4-3 with TRBJ2-7, with no clear D. The germline gives CDR1 LGHNA, CDR2 YSLEER. Trimming took off 0 bases at V and 3 bases at J, with 12 bases between the two ends. The CDR3 loop spans 15 amino acids. The CDR3 coding sequence is TGCGCCAGCAGCCAAGATCTAAGGAGTAACTACGAGCAGTACTTC. Translating it yields CASSQDLRSNYEQYF.

The chain couples TRBV9 to TRBJ2-5; 7 positions match TRBD2. This CDR3 spans 17 amino acids. With V trimmed by 0 bases and J by 4 bases, 12 bases remained unmatched. Per the germline V gene, CDR1 is SGDLS and CDR2 is YYNGEE. The CDR3 nucleotides read TGTGCCAGCAGCGTAGCTACCGGGAGGATCGCGGGAGAGACCCAGTACTTC. Translated, it gives CASSVATGRIAGETQYF.

The chain joins TRBV7-2 to TRBJ1-1, with D maybe TRBD1 (5 bases). Germline V gene sequence: CDR1 SGHTA, CDR2 FQGNSA. Trimming stripped 2 bases from V and 4 bases from J, with 11 bases between. The CDR3 has 14 residues. The CDR3 bases are TGTGCCAGCAGCTTACAGGGTTCGATCACTGAAGCTTTCTTT. Translation gives CASSLQGSITEAFF.